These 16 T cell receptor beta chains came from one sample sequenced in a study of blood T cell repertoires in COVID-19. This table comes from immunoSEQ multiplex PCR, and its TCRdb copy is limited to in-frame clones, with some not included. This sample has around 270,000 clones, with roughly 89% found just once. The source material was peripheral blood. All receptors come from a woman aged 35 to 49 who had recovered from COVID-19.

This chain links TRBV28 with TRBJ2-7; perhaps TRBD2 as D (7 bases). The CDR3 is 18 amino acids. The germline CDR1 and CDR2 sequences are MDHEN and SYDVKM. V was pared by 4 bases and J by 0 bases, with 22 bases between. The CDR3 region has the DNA TGTGCCAGCAGTTCTTTAGGGGGGAGGGGCAGCCTCTCCTACGAGCAGTACTTC. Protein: CASSSLGGRGSLSYEQYF.

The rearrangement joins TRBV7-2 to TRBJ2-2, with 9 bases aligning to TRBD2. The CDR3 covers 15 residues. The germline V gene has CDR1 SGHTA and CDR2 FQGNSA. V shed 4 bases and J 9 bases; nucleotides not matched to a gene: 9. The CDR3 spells CASSYGGGAGRELFF. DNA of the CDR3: TGTGCCAGCAGCTATGGCGGGGGGGCCGGCAGGGAGCTGTTTTTT.

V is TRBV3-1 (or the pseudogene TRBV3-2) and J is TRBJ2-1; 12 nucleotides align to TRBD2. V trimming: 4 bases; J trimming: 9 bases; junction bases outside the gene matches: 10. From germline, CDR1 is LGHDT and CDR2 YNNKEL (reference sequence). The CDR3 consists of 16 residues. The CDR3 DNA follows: TGTGCCAGCAGCCGCAGACTAGCGGGGGAGACCAGTGAGCAGTTCTTC. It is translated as CASSRRLAGETSEQFF.

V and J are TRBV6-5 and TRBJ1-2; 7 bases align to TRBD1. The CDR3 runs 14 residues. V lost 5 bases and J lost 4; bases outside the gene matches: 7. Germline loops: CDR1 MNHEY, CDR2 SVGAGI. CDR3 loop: CASSTRQGIYGYTF. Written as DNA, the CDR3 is TGTGCCAGCAGTACCCGACAGGGAATCTATGGCTACACCTTC.

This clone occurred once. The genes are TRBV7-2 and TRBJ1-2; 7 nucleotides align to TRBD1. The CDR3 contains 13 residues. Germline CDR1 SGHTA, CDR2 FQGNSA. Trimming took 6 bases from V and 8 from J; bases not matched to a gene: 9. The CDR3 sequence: CASSTSGGRGYTF. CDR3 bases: TGTGCCAGCAGTACCTCAGGGGGTCGGGGCTACACCTTC.

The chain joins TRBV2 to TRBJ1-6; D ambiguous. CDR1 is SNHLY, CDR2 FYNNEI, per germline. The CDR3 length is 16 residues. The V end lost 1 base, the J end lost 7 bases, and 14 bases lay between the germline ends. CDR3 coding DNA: TGTGCCAGCAGTGAAGGGCCCCAAGATTCCAATTCACCCCTCCACTTT. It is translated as CASSEGPQDSNSPLHF. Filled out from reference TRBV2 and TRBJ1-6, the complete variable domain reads EPEVTQTPSHQVTQMGQEVILRCVPISNHLYFYWYRQILGQKVEFLVSFYNNEISEKSEIFDDQFSVERPDGSNFTLKIRSTKLEDSAMYFCASSEGPQDSNSPLHFGNGTRLTVT.

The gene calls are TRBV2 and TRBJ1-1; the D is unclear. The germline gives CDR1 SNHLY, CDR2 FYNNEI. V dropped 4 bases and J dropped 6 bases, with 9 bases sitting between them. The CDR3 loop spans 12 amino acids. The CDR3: CASSGSGAEAFF. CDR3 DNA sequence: TGTGCCAGCAGTGGATCCGGAGCTGAAGCTTTCTTT.

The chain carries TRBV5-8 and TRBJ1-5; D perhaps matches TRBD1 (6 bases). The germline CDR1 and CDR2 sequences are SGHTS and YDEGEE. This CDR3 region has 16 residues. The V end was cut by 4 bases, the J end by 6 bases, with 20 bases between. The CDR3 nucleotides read TGTGCCAGCAGCAACCTAAGACGGGGGGCCGCTCAGCCCCAGCATTTT. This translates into CASSNLRRGAAQPQHF.

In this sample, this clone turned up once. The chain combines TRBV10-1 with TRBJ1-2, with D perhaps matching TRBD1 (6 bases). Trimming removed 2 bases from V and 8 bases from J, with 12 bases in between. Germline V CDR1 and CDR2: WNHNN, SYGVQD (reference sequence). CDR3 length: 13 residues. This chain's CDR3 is CASSEAGGVGYTF. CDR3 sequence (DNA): TGCGCCAGCAGTGAGGCGGGGGGCGTCGGCTACACCTTC.

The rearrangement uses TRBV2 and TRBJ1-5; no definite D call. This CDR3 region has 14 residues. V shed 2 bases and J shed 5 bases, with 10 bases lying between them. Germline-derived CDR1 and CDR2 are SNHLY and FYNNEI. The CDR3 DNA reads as TGTGCCAGCAGTGAAAGGACTGCCTATCAGCCCCAGCATTTT. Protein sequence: CASSERTAYQPQHF.

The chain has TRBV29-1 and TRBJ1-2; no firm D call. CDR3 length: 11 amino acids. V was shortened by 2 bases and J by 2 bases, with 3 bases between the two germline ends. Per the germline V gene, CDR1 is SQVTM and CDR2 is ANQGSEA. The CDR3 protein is CSVEQNYGYTF. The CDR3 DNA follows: TGCAGCGTTGAACAGAACTATGGCTACACCTTC.

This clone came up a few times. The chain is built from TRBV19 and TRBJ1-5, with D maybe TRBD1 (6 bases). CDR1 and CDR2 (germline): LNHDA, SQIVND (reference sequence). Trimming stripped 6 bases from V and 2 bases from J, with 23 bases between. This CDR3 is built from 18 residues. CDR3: CASSPPWGGGVGNQPQHF. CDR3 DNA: TGTGCCAGTAGCCCCCCATGGGGGGGCGGGGTGGGCAATCAGCCCCAGCATTTT.

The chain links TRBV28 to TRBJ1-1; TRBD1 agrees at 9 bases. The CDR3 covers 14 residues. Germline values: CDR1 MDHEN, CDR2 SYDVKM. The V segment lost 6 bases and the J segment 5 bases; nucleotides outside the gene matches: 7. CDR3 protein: CASSNTGGRTEAFF. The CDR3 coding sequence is TGTGCCAGCAGCAACACAGGGGGCCGGACTGAAGCTTTCTTT.

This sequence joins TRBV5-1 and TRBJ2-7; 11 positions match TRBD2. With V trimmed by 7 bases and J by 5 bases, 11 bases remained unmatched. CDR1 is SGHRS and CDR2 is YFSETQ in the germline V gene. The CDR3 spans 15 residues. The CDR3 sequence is CASRRASGGFDEQYF. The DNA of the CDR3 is TGCGCCAGCCGGCGGGCTAGCGGGGGGTTCGACGAGCAGTACTTC.

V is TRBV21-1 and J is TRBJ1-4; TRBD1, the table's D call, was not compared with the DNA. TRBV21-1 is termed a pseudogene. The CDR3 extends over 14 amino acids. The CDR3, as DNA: TGTGCCAGCAGCAAAGGACAGGGGAGGGAAAAACTGTTTTTT. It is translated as CASSKGQGREKLFF.

CDR3 amino acids: CASSLTTSSADTQYF. The CDR3, as DNA: TGCGCCAGCAGCTTGACCACTAGCTCGGCGGATACGCAGTATTTT. V usage is TRBV5-1 and J usage is TRBJ2-3; D is possibly TRBD2 (6 bases). The V end lost 1 base, the J end lost 6 bases, and 15 bases lay between the germline ends. CDR3 size: 15 residues. Germline CDR1 reads SGHRS; CDR2 reads YFSETQ.